Below are 14 T cell receptor beta chains sequenced from a single sample in a study of T cells in Graves' hyperthyroidism and ophthalmopathy. Amplification targeted TCR beta CDR3 regions from RNA transcripts. TCR CDR3 regions were first amplified by RT-PCR with HTBI primers. TCRdb re-called the multiplex PCR reads through MiXCR, storing one row per CDR3 protein. Of about 210,000 distinct CDR3 sequences in the sample, around 18% were seen once. Source material: blood. These receptors were collected from a man in his forties with Graves' hyperthyroidism.

This clonotype came up many times. The chain's CDR3 is CSATTGNNEQFF. The CDR3 bases are TGCAGTGCAACGACAGGGAACAATGAGCAGTTCTTC. The chain couples TRBV20-1 to TRBJ2-1, with 7 positions matching TRBD1. CDR1 is DFQATT, CDR2 SNEGSKA, per germline (reference sequence). The CDR3 runs to 12 residues. The trim removed 6 bases at V and 5 bases at J, leaving 4 bases unmatched.

This clonotype is judged medium-sized. The chain combines TRBV11-2 with TRBJ2-7; 11 nucleotides align to TRBD1. The germline V gene has CDR1 SGHAT and CDR2 FQNNGV. The CDR3 spans 14 residues. V dropped 5 bases and J dropped 4; count of bases not matched to a gene: 4. CDR3 DNA: TGTGCCAGCAGCCAAGGGACAGGGGGATACGAGCAGTACTTC. It codes for CASSQGTGGYEQYF.

V gene TRBV20-1 combines with J gene TRBJ1-2, with 7 bases fitting TRBD1. The germline V gene encodes CDR1 DFQATT and CDR2 SNEGSKA (reference sequence). Trimming took 8 bases from V and 1 from J; bases not matched to a gene: 7. This CDR3 spans 13 amino acids. DNA of the CDR3: TGCAGTTCCGACAGGGCTATTAACTATGGCTACACCTTC. Protein: CSSDRAINYGYTF.

The V gene is TRBV6-1, the J gene TRBJ2-7; 11 nucleotides align to TRBD1. The CDR3 is 13 amino acids. Germline assignment: CDR1 MNHNS and CDR2 SASEGT. The V and J ends lost 10 bases and 2 bases, in that order; junction bases with no gene match: 4. CDR3 residues: CATRGQGAYEQYF. CDR3 nucleotide sequence: TGTGCCACCCGGGGACAGGGGGCCTACGAGCAGTACTTC.

This clonotype was seen at least ten times. The chain recombines TRBV18 with TRBJ1-3; D is unresolved. Germline lookup yields CDR1 KGHSH and CDR2 LQKENI. The germline V and J ends were trimmed by 1 base and 0 bases, with 4 bases remaining between them. The CDR3 length is 14 residues. The CDR3 coding sequence is TGTGCCAGCTCACCACAAGGCTCTGGAAACACCATATATTTT. This gives the protein CASSPQGSGNTIYF.

Worth noting for this clonotype: A read error may be the cause here, since a much bigger clone is one base away. The chain joins TRBV4-2 to TRBJ1-2; no firm D call. The germline V gene encodes CDR1 LGHNA and CDR2 YNFKEQ. The CDR3 runs to 15 residues. The V end lost 0 bases, the J end lost 3 bases, and 11 bases lay between the germline ends. The CDR3 DNA reads as TGTGCCAGCAGCCAAGACCCACGGGAGCACTATGGCTACACCTTC. Translating it yields CASSQDPREHYGYTF.

This clonotype was recorded at least ten times. The J gene is TRBJ1-4, the V gene TRBV2; 11 nucleotides match TRBD1. CDR1 and CDR2 from the germline V gene are SNHLY and FYNNEI. After removal of 6 bases from V and 8 bases from J, the junction contained 5 bases not matched to a gene. The CDR3 runs 14 residues. The CDR3 spells CASSRGTGGEKLFF. DNA of the CDR3: TGTGCCAGCAGCCGCGGGACAGGGGGGGAAAAACTGTTTTTT.

This clonotype was picked up a small number of times. This chain uses TRBV24-1 with TRBJ2-1, with TRBD1 matching over 9 bases. Germline V gene sequence: CDR1 KGHDR, CDR2 SFDVKD. Germline trimming cut 2 bases from V and 6 bases from J; bases unmatched to any gene: 4. The CDR3 sequence is 15 residues long. The CDR3 sequence: CATSDWGTGTNEQFF. The CDR3 region has the DNA TGTGCCACCAGTGATTGGGGGACAGGGACCAATGAGCAGTTCTTC.

In its sample, this clonotype was seen many times. The chain uses TRBV10-3 and TRBJ2-1, with no clear D. V shed 2 bases and J shed 7 bases, with 6 bases lying between them. The CDR3 contains 12 residues. Germline CDR1 is ENHRY and CDR2 is SYGVKD. The CDR3 loop reads CAISEEQNEQFF. The CDR3 region has the DNA TGTGCCATCAGTGAGGAACAGAATGAGCAGTTCTTC.

V is TRBV20-1 and J is TRBJ2-2; D tentatively fits TRBD1 or TRBD2 (6 bases each). Trimming took off 3 bases at V and 6 bases at J, with 14 bases between the two ends. The CDR3 is 14 amino acids. From germline, CDR1 is DFQATT and CDR2 SNEGSKA (reference sequence). The CDR3 DNA follows: TGCAGTGCTAGTCCCGGGGGCGCGTCCGGGGAGCTGTTTTTT. Amino acid sequence: CSASPGGASGELFF.

The chain uses TRBV5-8 and TRBJ2-5; the match to TRBD2 covers 10 bases. Germline V CDR1 and CDR2: SGHTS, YDEGEE. The V gene end was trimmed by 0 bases and the J gene end by 2 bases; junction bases not matched to a gene: 1. This CDR3 is 15 amino acids long. The CDR3 DNA reads TGTGCCAGCAGCTTGGCTAGCGGGGGACAAGAGACCCAGTACTTC. Translated, it gives CASSLASGGQETQYF.

This clonotype appeared many times. The chain employs TRBV30 and TRBJ1-6; perhaps TRBD1 as D (5 bases). The CDR3 has 15 residues. Trimming stripped 3 bases from V and 2 bases from J, with 11 bases between. In germline, CDR1 is GTSNPN, CDR2 SVGIG (reference sequence). The CDR3 DNA is TGTGCCTGGAGCCGAGGGGTCGCCTATAATTCACCCCTCCACTTT. Protein sequence: CAWSRGVAYNSPLHF.

In its sample, this clonotype was seen many times. This chain joins TRBV29-1 and TRBJ1-1; D is possibly TRBD1 (5 bases). The CDR3 is made up of 15 amino acids. The V end was cut by 2 bases, the J end by 7 bases, with 20 bases between. Germline-derived CDR1 and CDR2 are SQVTM and ANQGSEA. The CDR3 sequence is CSVELGSGNLFEAFF. The CDR3 DNA sequence: TGCAGCGTTGAACTAGGTTCAGGGAACCTTTTTGAAGCTTTCTTT.

This clonotype was counted ten times or more. The V and J genes are TRBV20-1 and TRBJ2-5; D is perhaps TRBD1 (6 bases). Germline-derived CDR1 and CDR2 are DFQATT and SNEGSKA (reference sequence). The CDR3 is 15 residues long. Trimming pared 6 bases from V and 2 bases from J, leaving 19 bases between. The CDR3 DNA is TGCAGTGCAACGCCAGCCAGGGGTGGTCAAGAGACCCAGTACTTC. Translation gives CSATPARGGQETQYF.